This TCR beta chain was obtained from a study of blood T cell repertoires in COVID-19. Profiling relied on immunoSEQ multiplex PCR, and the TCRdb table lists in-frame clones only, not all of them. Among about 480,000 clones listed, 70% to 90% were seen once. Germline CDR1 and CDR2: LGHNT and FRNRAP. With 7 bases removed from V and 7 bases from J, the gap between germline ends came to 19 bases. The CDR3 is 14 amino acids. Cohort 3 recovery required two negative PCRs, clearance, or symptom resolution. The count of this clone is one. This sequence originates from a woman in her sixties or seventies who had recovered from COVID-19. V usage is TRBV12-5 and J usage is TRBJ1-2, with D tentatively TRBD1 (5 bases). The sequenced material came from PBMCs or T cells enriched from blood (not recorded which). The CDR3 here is CASAVAQGVFGYTF. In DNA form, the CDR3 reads TGTGCTAGTGCCGTCGCCCAGGGCGTTTTTGGCTACACCTTC.